The rows below give T cell receptor beta chains drawn from one sample of a study of radiotherapy plus CTLA-4 blockade in lung cancer. Some clones are missing from TCRdb's copy, which holds only in-frame ones; the method was immunoSEQ multiplex PCR. The table shows 70,000 to 95,000 clones, with under 85% occurring only once. Sample: peripheral blood, taken from a patient treated with radiotherapy plus ipilimumab. These TCRs come from a human donor with non-small cell lung cancer that progressed on radiotherapy plus ipilimumab. CDR3s include the opening cysteine and the closing phenylalanine or tryptophan. D genes are given only for firm matches. Size is stated for part of the rows, as once, few or many counts, or as a class when the clone is expanded.

size: -; D: -; J: TRBJ2-3; V: TRBV19; DNA: -; CDR3: CASTSGVGADTQYF
size: -; D: TRBD1; J: TRBJ2-5; V: TRBV5-1; DNA: TGCGCCAGCAGCACCTCCGGGACAGATAAAGAGACCCAGTACTTC; CDR3: CASSTSGTDKETQYF
size: -; D: -; J: TRBJ2-5; V: TRBV21-1; DNA: TGTGCCAGCAGCAACGATCGCCAAGAGACCCAGTACTTC; CDR3: CASSNDRQETQYF
size: -; D: -; J: TRBJ1-5; V: TRBV7-9; DNA: TGTGCCAGCAGCTTAGGGCCAATTACGGGGGAAGCGCCCCAGCATTTT; CDR3: CASSLGPITGEAPQHF
size: -; D: TRBD1; J: TRBJ2-1; V: TRBV11-3; DNA: TGTGCCAGCAGCTTAGCGGGACAGGGCTTCAATGAGCAGTTCTTC; CDR3: CASSLAGQGFNEQFF
size: -; D: -; J: TRBJ1-2; V: TRBV27; DNA: TGTGCCAGCAGTTTATCGGGGGGTTATGGCTACACCTTC; CDR3: CASSLSGGYGYTF
size: -; D: -; J: TRBJ1-2; V: TRBV6-5; DNA: TGTGCCAGCAGTCCCCCCCAGGTCTATGGCTACACCTTC; CDR3: CASSPPQVYGYTF
size: -; D: -; J: TRBJ2-2; V: TRBV18; DNA: TGTGCCAGCTCAGAGGGACGGTTGAACACCGGGGAGCTGTTTTTT; CDR3: CASSEGRLNTGELFF
size: few; D: -; J: TRBJ1-4; V: TRBV5-4; DNA: TGTGCCAGCAGCTTGCTCGGAGATTATGAAAAACTGTTTTTT; CDR3: CASSLLGDYEKLFF
size: -; D: TRBD2; J: TRBJ2-1; V: TRBV5-1; DNA: TGCGCCAGCAGCTTATCCGGGGGGATTTACAATGAGCAGTTCTTC; CDR3: CASSLSGGIYNEQFF
size: -; D: TRBD1; J: TRBJ1-1; V: TRBV18; DNA: TGTGCCAGCTCACGAGACAGGGGGCCTTACACTGAAGCTTTCTTT; CDR3: CASSRDRGPYTEAFF
size: -; D: -; J: TRBJ1-3; V: TRBV9; DNA: TGTGCCAGCAGCAACGGAAACACCATATATTTT; CDR3: CASSNGNTIYF
size: -; D: TRBD1; J: TRBJ2-7; V: TRBV15; DNA: TGTGCCACCAGCAGAGATTTGGGGCAGGGGGACGGGACGACCTACGAGCAGTACTTC; CDR3: CATSRDLGQGDGTTYEQYF
size: once; D: -; J: TRBJ1-1; V: TRBV10-2; DNA: TGCGCCAGCAGTGGGCTGGGGGACATAGAAGCTTTCTTT; CDR3: CASSGLGDIEAFF
size: -; D: -; J: TRBJ2-1; V: TRBV27; DNA: TGTGCCAGTCGAATAGACAGCTCCTACAATGAGCAGTTCTTC; CDR3: CASRIDSSYNEQFF
size: -; D: -; J: TRBJ2-5; V: TRBV18; DNA: TGTGCCAGCTCCCAACCAGGGGCCGGGGAGACCCAGTACTTC; CDR3: CASSQPGAGETQYF
size: -; D: -; J: TRBJ2-3; V: TRBV5-4; DNA: TGTGCCAGCGCAGGGGGGAGCACAGATACGCAGTATTTT; CDR3: CASAGGSTDTQYF
size: -; D: -; J: TRBJ1-5; V: TRBV10-3; DNA: TGTGCCATCTCCCAGAGCAGCAATCAGCCCCAGCATTTT; CDR3: CAISQSSNQPQHF
size: -; D: -; J: TRBJ1-3; V: TRBV7-2; DNA: TGTGCCAGCAGCCTAGGAGGGGGGCCCGGAAACACCATATATTTT; CDR3: CASSLGGGPGNTIYF
size: -; D: TRBD1; J: TRBJ2-2; V: TRBV7-9; DNA: TGTGCCAGCAGCTTGGGACAGACATTGACCGGGGAGCTGTTTTTT; CDR3: CASSLGQTLTGELFF
size: -; D: -; J: TRBJ2-7; V: TRBV2; DNA: TGTGCCAGCAGTAGGACAGTAGTCGCCTACGAGCAGTACTTC; CDR3: CASSRTVVAYEQYF
size: -; D: TRBD1; J: TRBJ1-1; V: TRBV6-1; DNA: TGTGCCAGCAGTGATCCTACAGGGGGCAACACTGAAGCTTTCTTT; CDR3: CASSDPTGGNTEAFF
size: -; D: -; J: TRBJ2-3; V: TRBV9; DNA: TGTGCCAGCAGCCCCCCTAGAGTTCGCACAGATACGCAGTATTTT; CDR3: CASSPPRVRTDTQYF
size: -; D: -; J: TRBJ2-2; V: TRBV7-3; DNA: TGTGCCAGCAGCTTAACGAACACCGGGGAGCTGTTTTTT; CDR3: CASSLTNTGELFF
size: -; D: -; J: TRBJ2-1; V: TRBV7-9; DNA: TGTGCCAGCAGCTTAGCCCGACAGTTCAATGAGCAGTTCTTC; CDR3: CASSLARQFNEQFF
size: once; D: -; J: TRBJ1-2; V: TRBV6-1; DNA: TGTGCCAGCAGTGAAGGAAGCGTCTTGCAGGGCCCCCATGGCTACACCTTC; CDR3: CASSEGSVLQGPHGYTF
size: -; D: -; J: TRBJ2-1; V: TRBV27; DNA: TGTGCCAGCAGACTGCCCAGCTGGGATGAGCAGTTCTTC; CDR3: CASRLPSWDEQFF
size: -; D: -; J: TRBJ2-1; V: TRBV19; DNA: TGTGCCAGTAGTATTGGGGCTAGTTTAGGGAATGAGCAGTTCTTC; CDR3: CASSIGASLGNEQFF
size: -; D: -; J: TRBJ1-1; V: TRBV2; DNA: TGTGCCAGCAGTGAAATCGGACGGCAGAACACTGAAGCTTTCTTT; CDR3: CASSEIGRQNTEAFF
size: -; D: -; J: TRBJ2-2; V: TRBV19; DNA: TGTGCCAGTAAAATTCCCGGGGAGCTGTTTTTT; CDR3: CASKIPGELFF
size: -; D: -; J: TRBJ1-4; V: TRBV6-1; DNA: TGTGCCAGCAGTGACAAGGCCCTATTGGGACTGTTTTTT; CDR3: CASSDKALLGLFF
size: -; D: -; J: TRBJ2-7; V: TRBV7-8; DNA: TGTGCCAGCAGCCCCGTTGGGATATTTCCCAGGACTACCGGGGACTACGAGCAGTACTTC; CDR3: CASSPVGIFPRTTGDYEQYF
size: -; D: TRBD1; J: TRBJ1-6; V: TRBV18; DNA: TGTGCCAGCGCTCTGACAGGGTTCGATAATTCACCCCTCCACTTT; CDR3: CASALTGFDNSPLHF
size: -; D: -; J: TRBJ1-6; V: TRBV28; DNA: TGTGCCAGCAGTTCCACTCTCAGGGCACGTGGTAATTCACCCCTCCACTTT; CDR3: CASSSTLRARGNSPLHF
size: -; D: TRBD1; J: TRBJ1-3; V: TRBV6-5; DNA: TGTGCCAGCAGTCGAACTGGGACAGGGGGAAACACCATATATTTT; CDR3: CASSRTGTGGNTIYF
size: -; D: -; J: TRBJ1-3; V: TRBV5-1; DNA: TGCGCCAGCAGCTTGGGACAAGTGACTGGAAACACCATATATTTT; CDR3: CASSLGQVTGNTIYF
size: -; D: -; J: TRBJ1-5; V: TRBV2; DNA: TGTGCCAGCAGTAGACAGAATAGCAATCAGCCCCAGCATTTT; CDR3: CASSRQNSNQPQHF
size: -; D: -; J: TRBJ1-6; V: TRBV6-5; DNA: TGTGCCAGCAGTCCCCGGGACACCACTCCATCACCCCTCCACTTT; CDR3: CASSPRDTTPSPLHF
size: few; D: -; J: TRBJ1-1; V: TRBV7-2; DNA: TGTGCCAGCAGCTTCGCAGGGGTCGGGGCAAACACTGAAGCTTTCTTT; CDR3: CASSFAGVGANTEAFF